Listed below are T cell receptor beta chains from one sample, sequenced in a study of response to subunit inactivated influenza vaccine. Via MiXCR, TCRdb re-called the RT-PCR reads, giving one row per CDR3 protein. Here the sample spans approximately 170,000 distinct CDR3 sequences, less than 15% being singletons. These data were also reused for a study on T cells expressing NK-cell markers.

Sample: CD8+ T cells sorted from PBMCs, taken 11 to 12 days after vaccination. The receptors here all came from a man between 50 and 59 years old who received an inactivated influenza vaccine. Both conserved end residues are part of each CDR3. The order of the fields is J gene, V gene, clone size, CDR3 protein. The size field is filled for only some rows; it gives once, few, many or a size class.

TRBJ2-1 TRBV6-5 - CASSYGGRAGINEQFF
TRBJ2-5 TRBV4-1 few CASSQTGDQETQYF
TRBJ2-4 TRBV11-2 - CASSLVYGSYAKNIQYF
TRBJ2-5 TRBV11-2 - CASSLEGHLLETQYF
TRBJ2-7 TRBV3-1 - CASSQGGSGAYEQYF
TRBJ2-1 TRBV7-8 many CASSAGQSSYNEQFF
TRBJ2-7 TRBV6-1 - CASSIRTSAYEQYF
TRBJ2-3 TRBV7-2 few CASSSHVAGGGTDTQYF
TRBJ2-1 TRBV7-8 - CASSHAVGESGNEQFF
TRBJ2-5 TRBV27 - CASSFLGVEETQYF
TRBJ2-7 TRBV2 - CASSHYEQYF